This T cell receptor (beta chain) comes out of a study of post-analysis software for immune sequencing data. The study's findings and limits: Five TRBV segments, including TRBV5-6, TRBV5-1 and TRBV20-1, were more frequent in patients than controls. A significant reduction in normalized Chao1 diversity was observed in multiple sclerosis patients versus controls.

Unique molecular identifiers were carried by the TCR beta cDNA libraries. TCRdb re-derived calls from the PCR reads in MiXCR, one entry per CDR3 protein. This table holds 250,000 to 300,000 distinct CDR3 sequences, 30% to 45% found once. This CDR3 region has 14 residues. A remark on this clonotype: Its cognate antigen is unknown.

The clonotype comes from a girl under 18 with multiple sclerosis. The sample consisted of blood. V gene TRBV12-3 or TRBV12-4 combines with J gene TRBJ2-1, with TRBD2 matching over 8 bases. The J call could be wrong; TRBJ2-7 is a better fit for the DNA end. CDR3 bases: TGTGCCAGCGCCAACGGACTAGCCTACAATGAGCAGTACTTC. This codes for CASANGLAYNEQYF.